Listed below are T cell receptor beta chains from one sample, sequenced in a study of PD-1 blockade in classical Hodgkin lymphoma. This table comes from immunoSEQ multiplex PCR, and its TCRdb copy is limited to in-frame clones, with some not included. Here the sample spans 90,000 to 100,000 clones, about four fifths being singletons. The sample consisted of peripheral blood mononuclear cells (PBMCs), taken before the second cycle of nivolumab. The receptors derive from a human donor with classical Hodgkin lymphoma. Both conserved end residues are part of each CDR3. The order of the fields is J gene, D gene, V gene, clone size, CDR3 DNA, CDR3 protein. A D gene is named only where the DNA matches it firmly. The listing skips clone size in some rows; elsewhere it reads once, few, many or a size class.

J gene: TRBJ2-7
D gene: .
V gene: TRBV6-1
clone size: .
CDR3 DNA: TGTGCCAGCAGTGTGGGCAGGGGCTACGAGCAGTACTTC
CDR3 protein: CASSVGRGYEQYF

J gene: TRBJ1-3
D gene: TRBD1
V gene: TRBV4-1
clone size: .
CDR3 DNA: TGCGCCAGCAGCCAGACAGGGGGCACTGGAAACACCATATATTTT
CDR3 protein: CASSQTGGTGNTIYF

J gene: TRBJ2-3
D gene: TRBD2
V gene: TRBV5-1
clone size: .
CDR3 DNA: TGCGCCAGCAGCTTAGCGGGGAGCGCAGATACGCAGTATTTT
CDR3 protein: CASSLAGSADTQYF

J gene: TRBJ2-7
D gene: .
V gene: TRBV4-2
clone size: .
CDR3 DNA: TGTGCCAGCAGCCAAGGGGGCGACGGCTCCTACGAGCAGTACTTC
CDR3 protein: CASSQGGDGSYEQYF

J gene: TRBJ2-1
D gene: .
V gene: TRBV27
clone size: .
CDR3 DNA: TGTGCCAGCAGACGCACCAGTATCTCCTACAATGAGCAGTTCTTC
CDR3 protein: CASRRTSISYNEQFF

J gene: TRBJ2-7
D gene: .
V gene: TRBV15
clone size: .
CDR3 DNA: TGTGCCACCAGCAGAGATTTGGAGGGATACGAGCAGTACTTC
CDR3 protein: CATSRDLEGYEQYF

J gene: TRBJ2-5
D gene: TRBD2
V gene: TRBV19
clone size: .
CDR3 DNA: TGTGCCAGTATAGGGAACCGGGAGGGCCAAGAGACCCAGTACTTC
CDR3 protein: CASIGNREGQETQYF

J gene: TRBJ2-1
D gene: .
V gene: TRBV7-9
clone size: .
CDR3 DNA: TGTGCCAGCAGCTTAGCCCTAGCGCCGACTGATGAGCAGTTCTTC
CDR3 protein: CASSLALAPTDEQFF

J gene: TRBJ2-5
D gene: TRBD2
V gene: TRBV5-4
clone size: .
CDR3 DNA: TGTGCCAGCAGCCCGGGACTAGTTTCCGAGACCCAGTACTTC
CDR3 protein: CASSPGLVSETQYF

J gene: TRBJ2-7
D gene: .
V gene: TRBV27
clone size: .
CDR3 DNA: TGTGCCAGCAGTTTAGCAGGGACCTACGAGCAGTACTTC
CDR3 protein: CASSLAGTYEQYF

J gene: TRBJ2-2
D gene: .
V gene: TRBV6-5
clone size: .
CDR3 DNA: TGTGCGGCGGGACTCGTTAACACCGGGGAGCTGTTTTTT
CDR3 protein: CAAGLVNTGELFF

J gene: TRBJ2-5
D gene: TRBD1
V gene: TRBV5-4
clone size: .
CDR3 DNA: TGTGCCAGCAGCTTCGGACAGGGGAGAGAGACCCAGTACTTC
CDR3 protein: CASSFGQGRETQYF

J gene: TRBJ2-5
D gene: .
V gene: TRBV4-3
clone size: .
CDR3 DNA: TGCGCCAGCAGCCAAGGCAGGGGGGGAGAGACCCAGTACTTC
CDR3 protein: CASSQGRGGETQYF

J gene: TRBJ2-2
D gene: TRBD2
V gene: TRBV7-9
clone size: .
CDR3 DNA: TGTGCCAGCAGCTTTAATCCTGCCGGGACTACCACCGGGGAGCTGTTTTTT
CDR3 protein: CASSFNPAGTTTGELFF

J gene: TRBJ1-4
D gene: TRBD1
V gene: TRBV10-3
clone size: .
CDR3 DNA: TGTGCCATCAGTGCCGGGACAGGGGGCGGAGATGAAAAACTGTTTTTT
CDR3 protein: CAISAGTGGGDEKLFF

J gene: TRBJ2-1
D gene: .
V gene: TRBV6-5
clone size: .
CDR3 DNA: TGTGCCAGCAGTTCTACTAGTTCTGAGCAGTTCTTC
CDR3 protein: CASSSTSSEQFF

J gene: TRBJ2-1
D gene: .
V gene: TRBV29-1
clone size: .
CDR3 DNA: TGCAGCGTTCGGCGGGGTGTCGTCAATGAGCAGTTCTTC
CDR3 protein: CSVRRGVVNEQFF

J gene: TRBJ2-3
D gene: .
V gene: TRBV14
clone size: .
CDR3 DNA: TGTGCCAGCAGCCAATGGGGATGGCCAGATACGCAGTATTTT
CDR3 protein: CASSQWGWPDTQYF

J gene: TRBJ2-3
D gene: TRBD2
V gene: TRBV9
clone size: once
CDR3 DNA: TGTGCCAGCAGCGTAGCCGGCGGGGGAACACCTACAGATACGCAGTATTTT
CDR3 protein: CASSVAGGGTPTDTQYF

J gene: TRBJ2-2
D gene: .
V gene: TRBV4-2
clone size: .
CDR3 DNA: TGTGCCAGCAGCCCCACCCCGGGACATAACACCGGGGAGCTGTTTTTT
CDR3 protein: CASSPTPGHNTGELFF

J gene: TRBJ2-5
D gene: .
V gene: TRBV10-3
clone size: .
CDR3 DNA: TGTGCCGCGGGACAGCAAGAGACCCAGTACTTC
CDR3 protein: CAAGQQETQYF

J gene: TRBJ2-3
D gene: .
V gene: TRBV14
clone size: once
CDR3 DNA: TGTGCCAGCAGCCAAGGAGTGGGCGGGGGCTACAGCACAGATACGCAGTATTTT
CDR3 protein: CASSQGVGGGYSTDTQYF

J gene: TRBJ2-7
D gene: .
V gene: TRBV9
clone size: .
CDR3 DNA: TGTGCCAGCAGCGTAGGTGTTAGCGGATATGGAGTATACTTC
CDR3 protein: CASSVGVSGYGVYF

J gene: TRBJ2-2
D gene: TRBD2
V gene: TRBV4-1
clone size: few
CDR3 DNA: TGCGCCAGCAGCCACCTCGGACTAGCGGGAGGGCCGGAGGGGACCGGGGAGCTGTTTTTT
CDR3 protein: CASSHLGLAGGPEGTGELFF

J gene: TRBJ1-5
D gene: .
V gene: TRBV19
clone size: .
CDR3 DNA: TGTGCCAGTAAGGTGGGGCGCGGGGGTCAGCCCCAGCATTTT
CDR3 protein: CASKVGRGGQPQHF

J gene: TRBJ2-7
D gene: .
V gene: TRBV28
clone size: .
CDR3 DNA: TGTGCCAGCAGTTTAGCTACAGCCGGGACCGCTGACGAGCAGTACTTC
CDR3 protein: CASSLATAGTADEQYF

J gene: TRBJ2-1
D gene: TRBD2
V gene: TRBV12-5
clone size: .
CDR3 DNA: TGTGCTAGTGCCCTGAGCGGGAGCTACAATGAGCAGTTCTTC
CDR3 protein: CASALSGSYNEQFF

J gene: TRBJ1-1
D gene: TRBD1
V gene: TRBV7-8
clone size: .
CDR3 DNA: TGTGCCAGCAGCCTGGACAGGCCCACTGAAGCTTTCTTT
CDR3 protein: CASSLDRPTEAFF

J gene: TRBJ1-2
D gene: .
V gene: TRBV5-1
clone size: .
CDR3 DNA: TGCGCCAGCAGGATTGAAAGGGGAGTCTTTGGCTACACCTTC
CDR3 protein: CASRIERGVFGYTF

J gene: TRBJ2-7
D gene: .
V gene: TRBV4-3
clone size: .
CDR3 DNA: TGCGCCAGCAGCCCACCCGGACGGGTGGGAGAGCAGTACTTC
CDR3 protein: CASSPPGRVGEQYF

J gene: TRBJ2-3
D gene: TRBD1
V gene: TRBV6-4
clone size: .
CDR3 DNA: TGTGCCAGCAGTCCTGACAGGGAAGATACGCAGTATTTT
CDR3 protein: CASSPDREDTQYF

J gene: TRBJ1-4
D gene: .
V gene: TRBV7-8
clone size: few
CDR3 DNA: TGTGCCAGCAGCCACAGCGGACAGCCGGAAAAACTGTTTTTT
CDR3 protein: CASSHSGQPEKLFF

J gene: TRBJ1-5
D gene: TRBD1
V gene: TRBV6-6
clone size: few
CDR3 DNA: TGTGCCAGCAGTTACGCAGGGGGAAATAGCAATCAGCCCCAGCATTTT
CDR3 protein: CASSYAGGNSNQPQHF

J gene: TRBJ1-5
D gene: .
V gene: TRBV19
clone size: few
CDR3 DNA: TGTGCCAGTACCTCCCGCGGGGTTCAGCCCCAGCATTTT
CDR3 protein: CASTSRGVQPQHF

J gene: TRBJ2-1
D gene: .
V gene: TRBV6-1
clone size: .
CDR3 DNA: TGTGCCAGCTCAAAATCGCGTTACAATGAGCAGTTCTTC
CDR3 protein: CASSKSRYNEQFF

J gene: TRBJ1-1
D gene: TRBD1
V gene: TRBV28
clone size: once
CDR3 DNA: TGTGCCAGCAGTTTAATGTCCCGGGACAGGGGCACTGAAGCTTTCTTT
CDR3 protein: CASSLMSRDRGTEAFF

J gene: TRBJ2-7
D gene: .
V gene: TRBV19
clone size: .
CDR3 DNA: TGTGCCAGTAGTAGGTCCTGGACAGATATCTACGAGCAGTACTTC
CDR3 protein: CASSRSWTDIYEQYF

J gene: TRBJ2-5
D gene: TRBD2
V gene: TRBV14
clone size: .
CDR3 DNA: TGTGCCAGCAGCCCGGGGGGAAGATGGGAGACCCAGTACTTC
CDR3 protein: CASSPGGRWETQYF

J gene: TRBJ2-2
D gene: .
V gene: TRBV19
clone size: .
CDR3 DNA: TGTGCCAGTTCCCGCGGGGGCGGGGCGAACACCGGGGAGCTGTTTTTT
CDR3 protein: CASSRGGGANTGELFF

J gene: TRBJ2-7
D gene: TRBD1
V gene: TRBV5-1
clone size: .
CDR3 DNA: TGCGCCAGCAGCAAAAGCCCGGACAGGAGAGCCGAGCAGTACTTC
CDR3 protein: CASSKSPDRRAEQYF

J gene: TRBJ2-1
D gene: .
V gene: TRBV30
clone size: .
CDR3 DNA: TGTGCCTGGAGCCCAATCCCCCGGGAGAGGGGTGAGCAGTTCTTC
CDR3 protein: CAWSPIPRERGEQFF

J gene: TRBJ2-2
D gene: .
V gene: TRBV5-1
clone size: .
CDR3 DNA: TGCGCCAGCAGCTTGTCCCCGAGGGGGGAGGCCGGGGAGCTGTTTTTT
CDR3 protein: CASSLSPRGEAGELFF

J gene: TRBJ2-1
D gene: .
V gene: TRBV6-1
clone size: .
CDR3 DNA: TGTGCCAGCAGTGAAGAGTTAAGGCGTCTCAGCTCCTACAATGAGCAGTTCTTC
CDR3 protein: CASSEELRRLSSYNEQFF

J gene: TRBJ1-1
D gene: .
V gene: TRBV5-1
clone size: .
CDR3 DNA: TGCGCCAGCAGCTTGGATTTGCCAAGGGGTGAAGCTTTCTTT
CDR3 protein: CASSLDLPRGEAFF

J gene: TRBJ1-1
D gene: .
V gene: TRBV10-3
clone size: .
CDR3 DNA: TGTGCCATCAGTGAGTCCTGGGGCGGCGGGAACACTGAAGCTTTCTTT
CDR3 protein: CAISESWGGGNTEAFF

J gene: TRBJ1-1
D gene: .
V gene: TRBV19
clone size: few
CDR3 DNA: TGTGCCAGTAGTCTCATTACAGGGCGGCCTTTCTTT
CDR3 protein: CASSLITGRPFF

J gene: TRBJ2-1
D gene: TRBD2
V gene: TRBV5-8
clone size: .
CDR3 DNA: TGTGCCAGCAGCTTGTTATCTAGCGGGAGTAAGGAGCAGTTCTTC
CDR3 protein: CASSLLSSGSKEQFF

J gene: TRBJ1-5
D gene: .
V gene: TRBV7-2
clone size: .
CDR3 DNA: TGTGCCAGCAGCTTAACGGGCGGGCAGCCCCAGCATTTT
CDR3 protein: CASSLTGGQPQHF